The source of this TCR beta chain is a study of CD8 T cells in Susac syndrome. The sequenced target, TCR beta, came from blood CD8+ and CD4+ T cells. TEMRA cells were enriched by FACS, while CD8+ and CD4+ T cells were obtained through a negative isolation that was performed magnetically. About this clonotype: The antigen is undetermined.

General study points: Regarding the TCR sequencing and HLA analysis, the study admitted that a relatively small number of individuals were involved.

The V gene's germline CDR1 is SGHNT and CDR2 YYREEE (reference sequence). This CDR3 has 17 amino acids. J lost 0 bases, V lost 0 bases, and 4 bases had no gene match. Random hexamers were used to reverse transcribe roughly 0.5 to 1 ug of RNA. Across 54 Vbeta and 13 Jbeta, TCR beta CDR3 was amplified with immunoSEQ multiplex PCR. TCRdb re-called the immunoSEQ multiplex PCR reads with MiXCR, one entry per CDR3 protein. The table has around 280,000 distinct CDR3 sequences, about 90% seen once. The TCR comes from a human donor with multiple sclerosis. The chain has TRBV5-4 and TRBJ2-3; TRBD2 matches 10 bases. Specimen: CD4+ T cells from PBMCs. This CDR3 is CASSLAGLAASTDTQYF. The CDR3 DNA reads as TGTGCCAGCAGCTTGGCCGGACTAGCGGCTAGCACAGATACGCAGTATTTT.